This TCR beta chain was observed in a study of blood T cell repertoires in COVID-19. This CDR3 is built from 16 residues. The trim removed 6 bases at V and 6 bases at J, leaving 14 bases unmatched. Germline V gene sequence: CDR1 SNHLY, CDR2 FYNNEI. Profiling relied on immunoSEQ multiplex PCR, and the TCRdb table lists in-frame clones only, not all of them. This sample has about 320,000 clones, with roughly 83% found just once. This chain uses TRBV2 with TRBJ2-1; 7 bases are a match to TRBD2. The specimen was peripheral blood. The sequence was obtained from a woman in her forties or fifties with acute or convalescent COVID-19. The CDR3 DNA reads TGTGCCAGCAGCGGCGGGACTACCGGTAGTCGCAATGAGCAGTTCTTC. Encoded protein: CASSGGTTGSRNEQFF.